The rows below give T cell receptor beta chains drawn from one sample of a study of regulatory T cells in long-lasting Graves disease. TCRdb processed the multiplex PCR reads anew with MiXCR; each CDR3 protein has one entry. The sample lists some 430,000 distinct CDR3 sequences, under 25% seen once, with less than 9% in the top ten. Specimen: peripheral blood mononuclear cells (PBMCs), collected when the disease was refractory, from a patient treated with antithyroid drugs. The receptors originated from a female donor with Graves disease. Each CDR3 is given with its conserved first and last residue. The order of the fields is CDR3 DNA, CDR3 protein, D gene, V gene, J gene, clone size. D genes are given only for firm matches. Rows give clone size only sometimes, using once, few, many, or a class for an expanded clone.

cdr3_nt: TGCAGTGCTAGGTCCCCAGGCCTCACCGCCCACTACGAGCAGTACTTC
cdr3_aa: CSARSPGLTAHYEQYF
d_call: NA
v_call: TRBV20-1
j_call: TRBJ2-7
clone_size: NA

cdr3_nt: TGTGCCAGCAGCTTAGCGCGCCATAGGGAGCCCCAGCATTTT
cdr3_aa: CASSLARHREPQHF
d_call: NA
v_call: TRBV7-2
j_call: TRBJ1-5
clone_size: few

cdr3_nt: TGTGCCAGCAGGTCCCAGGACAGCTACACCTTC
cdr3_aa: CASRSQDSYTF
d_call: NA
v_call: TRBV9
j_call: TRBJ1-2
clone_size: NA

cdr3_nt: TGCAGTGCTAGCGGGGGGTTTGTCGAGACCCAGTACTTC
cdr3_aa: CSASGGFVETQYF
d_call: TRBD2
v_call: TRBV20-1
j_call: TRBJ2-5
clone_size: many

cdr3_nt: TGCAGTGCTCAAGGGGCCCGCTATGGCTACACCTTC
cdr3_aa: CSAQGARYGYTF
d_call: NA
v_call: TRBV20-1
j_call: TRBJ1-2
clone_size: few

cdr3_nt: TGTGCCAGCAGCTCGGGGGGCACCACAGATACGCAGTATTTT
cdr3_aa: CASSSGGTTDTQYF
d_call: NA
v_call: TRBV28
j_call: TRBJ2-3
clone_size: few

cdr3_nt: TGTGCCAGCAGTTTAGCACCGGGACAGGGTCTCGGGGAGCTGTTTTTT
cdr3_aa: CASSLAPGQGLGELFF
d_call: TRBD1
v_call: TRBV12-3/TRBV12-4
j_call: TRBJ2-2
clone_size: NA

cdr3_nt: TGTGCCAGCACATCCGGTGGGTCCCAGCCCTACGAGCAGTACTTC
cdr3_aa: CASTSGGSQPYEQYF
d_call: NA
v_call: TRBV6-1
j_call: TRBJ2-7
clone_size: NA

cdr3_nt: TGTGCCAGCAGCCCCGGACAGGGCGGGACCCAGTACTTC
cdr3_aa: CASSPGQGGTQYF
d_call: TRBD1
v_call: TRBV12-3/TRBV12-4
j_call: TRBJ2-5
clone_size: many

cdr3_nt: TGCAGTGCTAGAGCCACTAGCGGGAGGCTCTACGAGCAGTACTTC
cdr3_aa: CSARATSGRLYEQYF
d_call: TRBD2
v_call: TRBV20-1
j_call: TRBJ2-7
clone_size: NA

cdr3_nt: TGTGCCAGCAGCGTAGCCGCGGGTCCAACCTACGAGCAGTACTTC
cdr3_aa: CASSVAAGPTYEQYF
d_call: NA
v_call: TRBV9
j_call: TRBJ2-7
clone_size: few

cdr3_nt: TGTGCCAGCAGCCAAATTAACAGGGTCCACGAGACCCAGTACTTC
cdr3_aa: CASSQINRVHETQYF
d_call: NA
v_call: TRBV14
j_call: TRBJ2-5
clone_size: few

cdr3_nt: TGTGCCAACAGTTTAGGGGGGCTAGCGGGCATGCAAGAGACCCAGTACTTC
cdr3_aa: CANSLGGLAGMQETQYF
d_call: TRBD2
v_call: TRBV28
j_call: TRBJ2-5
clone_size: NA

cdr3_nt: TGTGCCAGCAGGGGTGGGCAGGGGGGCTACGAGCAGTACTTC
cdr3_aa: CASRGGQGGYEQYF
d_call: NA
v_call: TRBV28
j_call: TRBJ2-7
clone_size: many

cdr3_nt: TGCAGTGCTAGAATGGACAGGGGGCTTGAGCAGTACTTC
cdr3_aa: CSARMDRGLEQYF
d_call: TRBD1
v_call: TRBV20-1
j_call: TRBJ2-7
clone_size: NA

cdr3_nt: TGCAGTGCTAAAACTAGCGGGAGGTTCGACGAGCAGTACTTC
cdr3_aa: CSAKTSGRFDEQYF
d_call: TRBD2
v_call: TRBV20-1
j_call: TRBJ2-7
clone_size: few

cdr3_nt: TGTGCCAGCAGCTGGGGGGACAGGGGCGGCGAGCAGTACTTC
cdr3_aa: CASSWGDRGGEQYF
d_call: TRBD1
v_call: TRBV7-9
j_call: TRBJ2-7
clone_size: NA

cdr3_nt: TGTGCCAGCAGTTTTCGAGGGATCACTGAAGCTTTCTTT
cdr3_aa: CASSFRGITEAFF
d_call: NA
v_call: TRBV28
j_call: TRBJ1-1
clone_size: many

cdr3_nt: TGTGCCAGCAGCCCGACAGGAAAGGGGTGGACTAATGAAAAACTGTTTTTT
cdr3_aa: CASSPTGKGWTNEKLFF
d_call: NA
v_call: TRBV3-1
j_call: TRBJ1-4
clone_size: NA

cdr3_nt: TGCGCCAGCAGCTCCGGACAGGGGGAGTACGCCGAGCAGTACTTC
cdr3_aa: CASSSGQGEYAEQYF
d_call: TRBD1
v_call: TRBV4-1
j_call: TRBJ2-7
clone_size: NA

cdr3_nt: TGTGCCAGCAGTGTACGGCGAACTGAAGCTTTCTTT
cdr3_aa: CASSVRRTEAFF
d_call: NA
v_call: TRBV12-3/TRBV12-4
j_call: TRBJ1-1
clone_size: many

cdr3_nt: TGTGCCAGCACCCGGCGGTACAGGGAGAACACTGAAGCTTTCTTT
cdr3_aa: CASTRRYRENTEAFF
d_call: NA
v_call: TRBV28
j_call: TRBJ1-1
clone_size: many

cdr3_nt: TGTGCCACCAGTGATTTAGGCAGCCCACAAGAGACCCAGTACTTC
cdr3_aa: CATSDLGSPQETQYF
d_call: NA
v_call: TRBV24-1
j_call: TRBJ2-5
clone_size: many

cdr3_nt: TGTGCCAGCAGCTTACTTACCGGGCCCTACCGCTACGAGCAGTACTTC
cdr3_aa: CASSLLTGPYRYEQYF
d_call: NA
v_call: TRBV7-9
j_call: TRBJ2-7
clone_size: many

cdr3_nt: TGTGCCAGCAGTTTTTTGTCAGCGGGGGCGAACACCGGGGAGCTGTTTTTT
cdr3_aa: CASSFLSAGANTGELFF
d_call: TRBD2
v_call: TRBV28
j_call: TRBJ2-2
clone_size: few

cdr3_nt: TGTGCCAGCAGCCCCCGAGGGGGTGGCAGCTCCTACGAGCAGTACTTC
cdr3_aa: CASSPRGGGSSYEQYF
d_call: NA
v_call: TRBV7-9
j_call: TRBJ2-7
clone_size: NA

cdr3_nt: TGTGCCAGCAGCTTACTAGGAGCAGACACAGATACGCAGTATTTT
cdr3_aa: CASSLLGADTDTQYF
d_call: NA
v_call: TRBV7-3
j_call: TRBJ2-3
clone_size: NA

cdr3_nt: TGTGCCAGTAGTGTCACGACAGGAGCAGGGGCCGGGGAGCTGTTTTTT
cdr3_aa: CASSVTTGAGAGELFF
d_call: NA
v_call: TRBV19
j_call: TRBJ2-2
clone_size: NA

cdr3_nt: TGCGCCAGCAGCTTGGCTGGACAGAACACCGGGGAGCTGTTTTTT
cdr3_aa: CASSLAGQNTGELFF
d_call: NA
v_call: TRBV5-1
j_call: TRBJ2-2
clone_size: many

cdr3_nt: TGTGCCAGCAGTTATTCTATATCAACTAATGAAAAACTGTTTTTT
cdr3_aa: CASSYSISTNEKLFF
d_call: NA
v_call: TRBV27
j_call: TRBJ1-4
clone_size: many

cdr3_nt: TGTGCCAGCAGCCGCCTCGGACAGACGGATTACGAGCAGTACTTC
cdr3_aa: CASSRLGQTDYEQYF
d_call: NA
v_call: TRBV7-2
j_call: TRBJ2-7
clone_size: NA

cdr3_nt: TGTGCCAGCAGTACACAGGTAGCTTCTTTTGAGCAGTTCTTC
cdr3_aa: CASSTQVASFEQFF
d_call: NA
v_call: TRBV6-1
j_call: TRBJ2-1
clone_size: once

cdr3_nt: TGTGCCAGCAGCTTAGTTGGGGGAAATGGCTACACCTTC
cdr3_aa: CASSLVGGNGYTF
d_call: NA
v_call: TRBV7-3
j_call: TRBJ1-2
clone_size: NA

cdr3_nt: TGTGCCAGCAGGGCCCCTGGGGCCAACGTCCTGACTTTC
cdr3_aa: CASRAPGANVLTF
d_call: NA
v_call: TRBV6-1
j_call: TRBJ2-6
clone_size: NA

cdr3_nt: TGTGCCAGCAGCTTAGGGGGGGCAGGACGATTATGGAACACTGAAGCTTTCTTT
cdr3_aa: CASSLGGAGRLWNTEAFF
d_call: NA
v_call: TRBV13
j_call: TRBJ1-1
clone_size: NA

cdr3_nt: TGTGCCAGCATTGGCAGCGAGCGGGAGACCCAGTACTTC
cdr3_aa: CASIGSERETQYF
d_call: NA
v_call: TRBV13
j_call: TRBJ2-5
clone_size: few

cdr3_nt: TGCAGTGCTAGAGGGGTCCGGGACGGCAATCAGCCCCAGCATTTT
cdr3_aa: CSARGVRDGNQPQHF
d_call: NA
v_call: TRBV20-1
j_call: TRBJ1-5
clone_size: once

cdr3_nt: TGTGCCAGCAGTTTAAGGGGGAGTGATCAGCCCCAGCATTTT
cdr3_aa: CASSLRGSDQPQHF
d_call: NA
v_call: TRBV27
j_call: TRBJ1-5
clone_size: NA

cdr3_nt: TGTGCCTGGAGTGTGGAGACAGGGCCCTACGAGCAGTACTTC
cdr3_aa: CAWSVETGPYEQYF
d_call: TRBD1
v_call: TRBV30
j_call: TRBJ2-7
clone_size: NA

cdr3_nt: TGTGCCTGCAGTTGGGATAACTACTACGAGCAGTACTTC
cdr3_aa: CACSWDNYYEQYF
d_call: NA
v_call: TRBV12-3/TRBV12-4
j_call: TRBJ2-7
clone_size: few

cdr3_nt: TGCAGTGCTTCGACAGGAGGCCAAGAGACCCAGTACTTC
cdr3_aa: CSASTGGQETQYF
d_call: NA
v_call: TRBV20-1
j_call: TRBJ2-5
clone_size: many